These T cell receptor beta chains were read from a single sample in a study of blood T cells in healthy people across ages. TCRdb re-analysed the 5' RACE reads in MiXCR, keeping a single row per CDR3 protein. The sample lists about 1.6 million distinct CDR3 sequences; roughly 32% were seen once. Sequencing input: blood. These receptors were collected from a woman aged 30 to 39 in good health. The CDR3 runs from the conserved cysteine through the conserved F or W. D genes are given only for firm matches. Rows may omit the clone size; those that give it use once, few, many or a size class.

length: 16
J: TRBJ1-5
V: TRBV20-1
size: NA
D: NA
DNA: TGCAGTGCTAGTACTAGACAGCTCCATAGCAATCAGCCCCAGCATTTT
CDR3: CSASTRQLHSNQPQHF

length: 18
J: TRBJ2-6
V: TRBV27
size: few
D: NA
DNA: TGTGCCAGCAGGCCCGATTATCGCCTATCCCCTGGGGCCAACGTCCTGACTTTC
CDR3: CASRPDYRLSPGANVLTF

length: 16
J: TRBJ2-7
V: TRBV27
size: NA
D: TRBD2
DNA: TGTGCCAGCAGTCAAGGGACTAGCGGTATATGCTACGAGCAGTACTTC
CDR3: CASSQGTSGICYEQYF

length: 16
J: TRBJ1-5
V: TRBV7-8
size: NA
D: NA
DNA: TGTGCCAGCAGCCCCTCCAGTGCAGGGGGCAATCAGCCCCAGCATTTT
CDR3: CASSPSSAGGNQPQHF

length: 15
J: TRBJ1-1
V: TRBV5-1
size: few
D: TRBD1
DNA: TGCGCCAGCAGCACCGGACAGGGGTGGGCTCCTGAAGCTTTCTTT
CDR3: CASSTGQGWAPEAFF

length: 13
J: TRBJ2-5
V: TRBV20-1
size: NA
D: TRBD2
DNA: TGCAGTGCTACATCGGGGGGGCGGGAGACCCAGTACTTC
CDR3: CSATSGGRETQYF

length: 17
J: TRBJ2-3
V: TRBV7-2
size: NA
D: TRBD2
DNA: TGTGCCAGCAGCCCGGTCCTCCTAGCGGGGGGAGGTGATACGCAGTATTTT
CDR3: CASSPVLLAGGGDTQYF

length: 16
J: TRBJ2-5
V: TRBV11-1
size: NA
D: TRBD1
DNA: TGTGCCAGCAGCTTCCAAGCCGGGACAGGGAAAGAGACCCAGTACTTC
CDR3: CASSFQAGTGKETQYF

length: 15
J: TRBJ2-3
V: TRBV7-6
size: NA
D: NA
DNA: TGTGCCAGCAGCTTTCAGGCCAGTGTCACAGGTATGCAGTATTTT
CDR3: CASSFQASVTGMQYF

length: 12
J: TRBJ2-5
V: TRBV2
size: few
D: NA
DNA: TGTGCCAGCAAGGGGCGGGCAGAGACCCAGTACTTC
CDR3: CASKGRAETQYF

length: 13
J: TRBJ1-5
V: TRBV5-1
size: NA
D: NA
DNA: TGCGCCAGCAGCTTGGACGGATTTTGGCCCCAGCATTTT
CDR3: CASSLDGFWPQHF